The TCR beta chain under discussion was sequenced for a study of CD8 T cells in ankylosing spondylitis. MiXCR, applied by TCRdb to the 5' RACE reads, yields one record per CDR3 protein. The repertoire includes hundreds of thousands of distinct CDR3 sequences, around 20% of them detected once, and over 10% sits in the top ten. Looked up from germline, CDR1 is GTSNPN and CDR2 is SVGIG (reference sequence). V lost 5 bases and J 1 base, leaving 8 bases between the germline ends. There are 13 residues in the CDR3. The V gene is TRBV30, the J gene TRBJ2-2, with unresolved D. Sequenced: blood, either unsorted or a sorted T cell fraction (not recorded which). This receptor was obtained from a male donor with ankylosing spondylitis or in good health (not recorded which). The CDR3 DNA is TGTGCCTGGGCGAGCGAGAACACCGGGGAGCTGTTTTTT. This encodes CAWASENTGELFF.